This entry describes one T cell receptor (beta chain). As yet, its antigen is unknown. The data derive from a study of T cell repertoires in cytomegalovirus infection. Each CDR3 protein gets one entry after TCRdb re-called the reads with MiXCR. The repertoire has roughly 150,000 distinct CDR3 sequences, around 32% of them found once; the top ten carry roughly 51%. Per germline, CDR1 MGHRA and CDR2 YSYEKL. This CDR3 region has 14 residues. J gave up 2 bases and V 4 bases, and 5 bases lay outside the gene matches. Here the sequenced sample was CD8+ T cells from cultured PBMCs, taken from culture after CMV antigen stimulation. The J gene is TRBJ2-7, the V gene TRBV4-1, with 7 nucleotides matching TRBD1. This TCR was recovered from a human donor in good health (CMV status not recorded). Some clones in this sample may be carry-over from other donors' samples. The CDR3 bases are TGCGCCAGCAGCCCACAGGGGTTTCCCTACGAGCAGTACTTC. This encodes CASSPQGFPYEQYF.